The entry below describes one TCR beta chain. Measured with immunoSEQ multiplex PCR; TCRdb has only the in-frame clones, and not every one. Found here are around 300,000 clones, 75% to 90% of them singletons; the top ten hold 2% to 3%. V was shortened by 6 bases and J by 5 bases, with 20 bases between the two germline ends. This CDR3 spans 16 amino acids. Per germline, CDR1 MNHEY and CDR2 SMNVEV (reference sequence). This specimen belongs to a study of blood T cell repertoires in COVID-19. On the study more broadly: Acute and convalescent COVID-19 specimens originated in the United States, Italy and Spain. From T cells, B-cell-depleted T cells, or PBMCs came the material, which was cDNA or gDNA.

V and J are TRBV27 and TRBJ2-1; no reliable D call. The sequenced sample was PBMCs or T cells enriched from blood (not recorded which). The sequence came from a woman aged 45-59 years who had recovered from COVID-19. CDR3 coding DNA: TGTGCCAGCAGCCGGGTGGGTTATGTATTGAACAATGAGCAGTTCTTC. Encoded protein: CASSRVGYVLNNEQFF.